Listed here are 23 T cell receptor beta chains from one sample, sequenced in a study of blood T cell repertoires in COVID-19. Clones were read by immunoSEQ multiplex PCR, and TCRdb kept only the in-frame ones, dropping some. This table holds hundreds of thousands of clones, around 90% found once. Sequences were obtained from PBMCs or T cells enriched from blood (not recorded which). These TCRs come from a woman aged 25 to 45 who had recovered from COVID-19.

The chain recombines TRBV28 with TRBJ2-7; unclear D gene. The V gene's germline CDR1 is MDHEN and CDR2 SYDVKM. The CDR3 loop spans 14 amino acids. V shed 3 bases and J shed 0 bases, with 9 bases lying between them. The CDR3 DNA follows: TGTGCCAGCAGTTTTCGGAGAGACTCCTACGAGCAGTACTTC. Translated, it gives CASSFRRDSYEQYF.

The V gene is TRBV11-2, the J gene TRBJ2-7; the D is unclear. The CDR3 covers 13 residues. V lost 2 bases and J lost 5, with 10 bases in between. Germline CDR1 and CDR2: SGHAT and FQNNGV. CDR3 bases: TGTGCCAGCAGCTTATTGGGCATACACGAGCAGTACTTC. Encoded protein: CASSLLGIHEQYF.

The CDR3 DNA reads as TGTGCCACCAGTGAAAGAGCCCAGGGCGGCTACACCTTC. It yields the protein CATSERAQGGYTF. The rearrangement links TRBV24-1 to TRBJ1-2, with D tentatively TRBD1 (5 bases). CDR1 KGHDR and CDR2 SFDVKD come from the germline V gene. The germline V and J ends were trimmed by 4 bases and 8 bases, with 13 bases remaining between them. The length of the CDR3 is 13 residues.

The gene calls are TRBV27 and TRBJ1-1; D remains unclear. The CDR3 loop spans 11 amino acids. The germline gives CDR1 MNHEY, CDR2 SMNVEV (reference sequence). Trimming took 4 bases from V and 8 from J, leaving 8 bases between them. CDR3 nucleotide sequence: TGTGCCAGCAGTTGGGCCGACGAAGCTTTCTTT. Protein product: CASSWADEAFF.

The chain has TRBV11-3 and TRBJ2-5, with 8 bases lining up with TRBD1. CDR1 SGHNT and CDR2 YENEEA come from the germline V gene. This CDR3 has 14 amino acids. J gave up 4 bases and V 5 bases, and 6 bases lay outside the gene matches. The CDR3 spells CASSPRQGIETQYF. The CDR3 nucleotides read TGTGCCAGCAGCCCCAGACAGGGGATAGAGACCCAGTACTTC.

The chain is built from TRBV27 and TRBJ1-6, with 7 positions matching TRBD1. Trimming at V came to 5 bases and at J to 8 bases, leaving 9 bases not matched to a gene. CDR3 length: 15 residues. CDR1 is MNHEY and CDR2 is SMNVEV in the germline V gene (reference sequence). The CDR3 coding sequence is TGTGCCAGCAGTCCCGGGACAGCCGTGGATTCACCCCTCCACTTT. It yields the protein CASSPGTAVDSPLHF.

The chain couples TRBV24-1 to TRBJ1-5; D uncertain. Germline-derived CDR1 and CDR2 are KGHDR and SFDVKD. Trimming pared 4 bases from V and 2 bases from J, leaving 8 bases between. This CDR3 contains 14 residues. The CDR3, as DNA: TGTGCCACCAGTGAGGGAGCGGGCAATCAGCCCCAGCATTTT. Translation gives CATSEGAGNQPQHF.

The chain recombines TRBV14 with TRBJ1-2; D possibly corresponds to TRBD1 (6 bases). Germline lookup yields CDR1 SGHDN and CDR2 FVKESK. The CDR3 has 14 amino acids. V was shortened by 6 bases and J by 4 bases, with 15 bases between the two germline ends. CDR3 in amino acids: CASSPGTNLYGYTF. CDR3 bases: TGTGCCAGCAGTCCCGGGACAAACCTCTATGGCTACACCTTC.

The table lists this clone with a count of one. The chain is built from TRBV7-3 and TRBJ2-3, with TRBD2 identical over 7 bases. V dropped 2 bases and J dropped 6; count of bases not matched to a gene: 5. Germline CDR1 is SGHTA and CDR2 is FQGTGA. This CDR3 region has 14 residues. CDR3 residues: CASSLGGSGDTQYF. CDR3 sequence (DNA): TGTGCCAGCAGCTTAGGCGGGAGTGGGGATACGCAGTATTTT.

The chain combines TRBV5-1 with TRBJ1-1; 7 nucleotides line up with TRBD1. V gave up 4 bases and J gave up 4 bases; unmatched junction bases: 7. Germline values: CDR1 SGHRS, CDR2 YFSETQ. The CDR3 loop spans 14 amino acids. CDR3 residues: CASSPTGVGTEAFF. The CDR3 DNA is TGCGCCAGCAGCCCCACAGGGGTGGGCACTGAAGCTTTCTTT.

J is TRBJ2-1 and V is TRBV7-8, with D uncertain. CDR1 SGHVS and CDR2 FQNEAQ come from the germline V gene. The CDR3 runs to 14 residues. Trimming removed 0 bases from V and 6 bases from J, with 9 bases in between. This chain's CDR3 is CASSLAEQPNEQFF. For the CDR3, the DNA is TGTGCCAGCAGCTTAGCGGAACAGCCCAATGAGCAGTTCTTC.

The chain carries TRBV27 and TRBJ1-2; TRBD1 matches at 8 bases. J was trimmed by 7 bases and V by 0 bases; bases with no gene match: 4. Germline V gives CDR1 MNHEY, CDR2 SMNVEV (reference sequence). The CDR3 runs 14 residues. In DNA form, the CDR3 reads TGTGCCAGCAGTTTATCTCAGGGGGCGTTTGGCTACACCTTC. Protein product: CASSLSQGAFGYTF.

The genes are TRBV10-3 and TRBJ2-7, with TRBD1 as a possible D gene (5 bases). V was trimmed by 4 bases and J by 2 bases, leaving 12 bases between them. Germline CDR1 is ENHRY and CDR2 is SYGVKD. The CDR3 consists of 14 residues. CDR3 nucleotides: TGTGCCATCAGTGTGGGGCCCAGCCCCTACGAGCAGTACTTC. Its translation is CAISVGPSPYEQYF.

The CDR3 DNA reads TGTGCCAGTAGTATGGGGAGACTAGCGGTTAGCGGGGCCAACGTCCTGACTTTC. Translation gives CASSMGRLAVSGANVLTF. This sequence joins TRBV19 and TRBJ2-6; the match to TRBD2 covers 9 bases. The V gene end was trimmed by 3 bases and the J gene end by 4 bases; junction bases not matched to a gene: 10. The CDR3 sequence is 18 residues long. CDR1 and CDR2 from the germline V gene are LNHDA and SQIVND (reference sequence).

V gene TRBV3-1 (or the pseudogene TRBV3-2) combines with J gene TRBJ2-1; tentative D call: TRBD1 (6 bases). CDR3 length: 12 amino acids. CDR1 is LGHDT, CDR2 YNNKEL, per germline (reference sequence). Trimming took 4 bases from V and 14 from J, leaving 15 bases between them. CDR3: CASSPLTGSKFF. The CDR3 DNA reads TGTGCCAGCAGCCCTTTAACAGGGTCGAAGTTCTTC.

The genes are TRBV3-1 (or the pseudogene TRBV3-2) and TRBJ1-2, with D unclear. The germline V and J ends were trimmed by 1 base and 8 bases, with 14 bases remaining between them. The CDR3 is 14 residues long. Looked up from germline, CDR1 is LGHDT and CDR2 is YNNKEL (reference sequence). This CDR3 is CASSQVGGKGGYTF. DNA of the CDR3: TGTGCCAGCAGCCAAGTTGGAGGAAAAGGGGGCTACACCTTC.

The chain joins TRBV6-5 to TRBJ1-2; 7 nucleotides align to TRBD1. V trimming: 7 bases; J trimming: 6 bases; junction bases outside the gene matches: 5. In germline, CDR1 is MNHEY, CDR2 SVGAGI. The CDR3 spans 12 residues. The CDR3: CASNGQVDGYTF. In DNA form, the CDR3 reads TGTGCCAGCAACGGACAGGTCGATGGCTACACCTTC.

This chain joins TRBV19 and TRBJ1-1; D remains ambiguous. V was clipped by 3 bases and J by 3 bases, with 14 bases between them. CDR3 length: 15 amino acids. Germline assignment: CDR1 LNHDA and CDR2 SQIVND (reference sequence). The CDR3 loop reads CASSMAGGWDTEAFF. The CDR3 DNA reads as TGTGCCAGTAGTATGGCAGGTGGGTGGGACACTGAAGCTTTCTTT.

This chain uses TRBV5-4 with TRBJ2-3; TRBD2 matches 7 bases. The CDR3 covers 14 residues. The V segment lost 3 bases and the J segment 6 bases; nucleotides outside the gene matches: 7. CDR1 and CDR2 from the germline V gene are SGHNT and YYREEE (reference sequence). DNA for the CDR3: TGTGCCAGCAGCTCGGGACTAAATTCCGATACGCAGTATTTT. Residues: CASSSGLNSDTQYF.

This clone was observed a few times. The chain combines TRBV12-3 or TRBV12-4 with TRBJ1-2, with 10 positions matching TRBD1. The CDR3 has 13 amino acids. J gave up 8 bases and V 5 bases, and 5 bases lay outside the gene matches. The CDR3 spells CASSPRTGGGYTF. CDR3 sequence (DNA): TGTGCCAGCAGTCCTAGGACAGGGGGAGGCTACACCTTC.

The rearrangement joins TRBV19 to TRBJ2-3; 11 bases are shared with TRBD2. CDR1 LNHDA and CDR2 SQIVND come from the germline V gene (reference sequence). This CDR3 has 18 residues. The V and J ends lost 4 bases and 2 bases, in that order; junction bases with no gene match: 11. The CDR3 sequence is CASSTRSGTSGLTDTQYF. The CDR3 coding sequence is TGTGCCAGTAGTACACGGTCCGGGACTAGCGGCCTCACAGATACGCAGTATTTT.

V is TRBV5-5 and J is TRBJ2-7; D might be TRBD1 (5 bases). Trimming pared 0 bases from V and 5 bases from J, leaving 12 bases between. The germline CDR1 and CDR2 sequences are SGHKS and YYEKEE (reference sequence). The CDR3 runs 14 residues. The CDR3 here is CASSLDAGINEQYF. In nucleotides, the CDR3 is TGTGCCAGCAGCTTGGATGCAGGGATTAACGAGCAGTACTTC.

The chain is built from TRBV7-9 and TRBJ1-2; no firm D call. The CDR3 runs 13 residues. Trimming removed 1 base from V and 3 bases from J, with 6 bases in between. The germline CDR1 and CDR2 sequences are SEHNR and FQNEAQ (reference sequence). The CDR3 reads CASSLGSDYGYTF. CDR3 coding DNA: TGTGCCAGCAGCTTAGGGTCAGACTATGGCTACACCTTC.